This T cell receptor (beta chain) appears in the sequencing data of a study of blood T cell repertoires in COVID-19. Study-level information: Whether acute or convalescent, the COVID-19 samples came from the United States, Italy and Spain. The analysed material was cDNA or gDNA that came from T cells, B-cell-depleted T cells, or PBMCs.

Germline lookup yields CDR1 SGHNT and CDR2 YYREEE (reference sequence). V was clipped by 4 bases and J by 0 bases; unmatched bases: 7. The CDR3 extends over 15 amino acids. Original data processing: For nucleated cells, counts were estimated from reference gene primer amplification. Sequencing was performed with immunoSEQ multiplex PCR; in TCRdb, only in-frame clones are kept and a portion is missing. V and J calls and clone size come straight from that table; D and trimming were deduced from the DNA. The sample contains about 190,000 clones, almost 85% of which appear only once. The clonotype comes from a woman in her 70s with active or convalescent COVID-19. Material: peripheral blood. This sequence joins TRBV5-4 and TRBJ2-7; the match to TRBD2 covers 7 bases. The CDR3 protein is CASSPAGAASYEQYF. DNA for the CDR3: TGTGCCAGCAGCCCTGCGGGAGCCGCCTCCTACGAGCAGTACTTC. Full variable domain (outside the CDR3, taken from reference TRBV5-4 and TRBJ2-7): ETGVTQSPTHLIKTRGQQVTLRCSSQSGHNTVSWYQQALGQGPQFIFQYYREEENGRGNFPPRFSGLQFPNYSSELNVNALELDDSALYLCASSPAGAASYEQYFGPGTRLTVT.